These 10 T cell receptor beta chains came from one sample sequenced in a study of naive and memory T cell subsets. TCR cDNA received a 3' ligated oligonucleotide that carried a UMI. The SP2 primer and nested alpha and beta constant region primers amplified ligated cDNA in four rounds. MiXCR was run by TCRdb on the 5' RACE reads, yielding one entry per CDR3 protein. The data contain roughly 56,000 distinct CDR3 sequences, under 8.5% of them singletons. Every receptor here comes from a male donor in good health.

This clonotype was seen ten or more times. V is TRBV11-2 and J is TRBJ2-1; D possibly corresponds to TRBD2 (6 bases). Germline CDR1 reads SGHAT; CDR2 reads FQNNGV. The CDR3 has 15 residues. The V end was cut by 0 bases, the J end by 5 bases, with 11 bases between. CDR3 in amino acids: CASSLELTRNNEQFF. The CDR3 DNA sequence: TGTGCCAGCAGCTTAGAGTTGACTAGAAACAATGAGCAGTTCTTC.

V and J are TRBV6-1 and TRBJ2-6, with D maybe TRBD1 (5 bases). The V end lost 8 bases, the J end lost 0 bases, and 11 bases lay between the germline ends. Germline lookup yields CDR1 MNHNS and CDR2 SASEGT. CDR3 length equals 15 residues. The CDR3 loop reads CASFRQFSGANVLTF. The CDR3 DNA sequence: TGTGCCAGCTTTAGACAGTTCTCTGGGGCCAACGTCCTGACTTTC.

CDR3 in amino acids: CASSPNLISYEQYF. CDR3 in DNA: TGTGCCAGCAGCCCGAATCTAATTTCCTACGAGCAGTACTTC. The rearrangement joins TRBV5-5 to TRBJ2-7, with D uncertain. V lost 4 bases, J lost 1 base, and 12 bases lay in between. Germline-derived CDR1 and CDR2 are SGHKS and YYEKEE (reference sequence). The CDR3 runs to 14 residues.

CDR3 residues: CASSLRVTGFPTDTQYF. As DNA, the CDR3 is TGTGCCAGCAGCTTAAGGGTAACGGGGTTTCCCACAGATACGCAGTATTTT. This rearrangement joins TRBV7-2 to TRBJ2-3; D possibly corresponds to TRBD2 (5 bases). CDR1 and CDR2 (germline): SGHTA, FQGNSA. The V and J ends lost 2 bases and 2 bases respectively, with 17 bases between them. The CDR3 covers 17 residues.

This clonotype was picked up many times. V gene TRBV12-3 or TRBV12-4 combines with J gene TRBJ1-1, with a weak D call TRBD1 (6 bases). CDR3 length equals 15 residues. The V and J ends lost 1 base and 9 bases respectively, with 18 bases between them. CDR3 sequence: CASSLEQGFSQKAFF. CDR3 nucleotides: TGTGCCAGCAGTTTAGAACAGGGTTTTTCCCAAAAAGCTTTCTTT.

This clonotype was detected only a few times. The chain joins TRBV5-1 to TRBJ2-7; 8 nucleotides align to TRBD1. The V gene's germline CDR1 is SGHRS and CDR2 YFSETQ. The trim removed 2 bases at V and 6 bases at J, leaving 7 bases unmatched. The CDR3 totals 14 residues. The CDR3 sequence is CASSFRTGTGEQYF. The CDR3 DNA reads as TGCGCCAGCAGCTTCAGGACAGGGACTGGCGAGCAGTACTTC.

DNA of the CDR3: TGTGCCAGCAGTTACACAATGACAGGGGGCGACTATGGCTACACCTTC. This gives the protein CASSYTMTGGDYGYTF. The chain combines TRBV6-5 with TRBJ1-2; 10 bases fit TRBD1. CDR1 MNHEY and CDR2 SVGAGI come from the germline V gene. This CDR3 has 16 amino acids. Germline trimming cut 2 bases from V and 3 bases from J; bases unmatched to any gene: 6.

This clonotype was counted a few times. The CDR3 spells CASSKEDWRNTEAFF. The DNA for the CDR3 is TGTGCCAGCAGCAAAGAGGATTGGAGGAACACTGAAGCTTTCTTT. The V and J genes are TRBV21-1 and TRBJ1-1. TRBV21-1 is termed a pseudogene. CDR3 length: 15 amino acids.

This clonotype was found a few times. The V and J genes are TRBV5-1 and TRBJ2-7; D call uncertain. CDR1 SGHRS and CDR2 YFSETQ come from the germline V gene. This CDR3 region has 14 residues. The V end was cut by 0 bases, the J end by 4 bases, with 11 bases between. The DNA of the CDR3 is TGCGCCAGCAGCTTGGGGGGAAGGGAATACGAGCAGTACTTC. Protein product: CASSLGGREYEQYF.

This clonotype was observed many times. J is TRBJ1-1 and V is TRBV6-1, with D possibly TRBD1 on 6 matching bases. Germline CDR1 and CDR2: MNHNS and SASEGT. The CDR3 sequence is 14 residues long. Trimming cost V 6 bases and J 5 bases, with 16 bases left between them. The CDR3 reads CASSRGGVGTEAFF. The CDR3 DNA sequence: TGTGCCAGCAGCCGAGGGGGGGTTGGTACTGAAGCTTTCTTT.